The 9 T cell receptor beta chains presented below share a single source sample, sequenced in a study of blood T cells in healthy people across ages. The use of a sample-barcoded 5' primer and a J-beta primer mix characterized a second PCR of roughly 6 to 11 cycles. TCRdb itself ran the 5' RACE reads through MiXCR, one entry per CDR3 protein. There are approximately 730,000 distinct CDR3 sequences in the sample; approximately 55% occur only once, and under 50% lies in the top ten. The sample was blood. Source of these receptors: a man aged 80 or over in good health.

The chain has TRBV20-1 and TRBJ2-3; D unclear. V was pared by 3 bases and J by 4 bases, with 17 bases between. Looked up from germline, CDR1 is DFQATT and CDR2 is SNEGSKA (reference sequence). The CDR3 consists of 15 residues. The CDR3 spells CSASDASLPPDTQYF. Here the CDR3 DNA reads TGCAGTGCTAGCGACGCCTCCCTGCCTCCAGATACGCAGTATTTT.

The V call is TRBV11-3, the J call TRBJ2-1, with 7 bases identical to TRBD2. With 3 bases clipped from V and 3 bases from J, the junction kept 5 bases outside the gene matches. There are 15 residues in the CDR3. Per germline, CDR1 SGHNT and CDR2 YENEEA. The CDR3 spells CASSLSSSGYNEQFF. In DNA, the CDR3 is TGTGCCAGCAGCTTGAGCTCTAGCGGCTACAATGAGCAGTTCTTC.

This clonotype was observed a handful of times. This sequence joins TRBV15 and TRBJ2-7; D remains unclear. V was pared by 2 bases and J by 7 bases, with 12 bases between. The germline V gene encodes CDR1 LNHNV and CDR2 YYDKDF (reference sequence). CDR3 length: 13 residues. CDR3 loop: CATSRRMGYEQYF. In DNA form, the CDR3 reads TGTGCCACCAGCAGACGGATGGGATATGAGCAGTACTTC. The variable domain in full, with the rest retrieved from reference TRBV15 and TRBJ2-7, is DAMVIQNPRYQVTQFGKPVTLSCSQTLNHNVMYWYQQKSSQAPKLLFHYYDKDFNNEADTPDNFQSRRPNTSFCFLDIRSPGLGDTAMYLCATSRRMGYEQYFGPGTRLTVT.

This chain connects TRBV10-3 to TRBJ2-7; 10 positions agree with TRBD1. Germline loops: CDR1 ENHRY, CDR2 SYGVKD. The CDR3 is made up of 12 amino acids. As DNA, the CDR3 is TGTGTCACGGCGGGACAGGGGAGCGAGCAGTACTTC. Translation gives CVTAGQGSEQYF.

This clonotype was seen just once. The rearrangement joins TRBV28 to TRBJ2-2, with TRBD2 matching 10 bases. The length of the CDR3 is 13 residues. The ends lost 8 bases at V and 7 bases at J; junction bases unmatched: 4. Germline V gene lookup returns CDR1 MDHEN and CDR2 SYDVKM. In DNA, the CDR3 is TGTGCCAGCGGGACTAGCGTGGGCGGGGAGCTGTTTTTT. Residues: CASGTSVGGELFF.

This chain's CDR3 is CAISEDRTGGWETQYF. The CDR3 nucleotides are TGTGCCATCAGTGAGGACCGGACAGGGGGCTGGGAGACCCAGTACTTC. The V call is TRBV10-3, the J call TRBJ2-7; 11 bases agree with TRBD1. The J call may be mistaken, given a closer DNA end match to TRBJ2-5. This CDR3 has 16 residues. The V gene's germline CDR1 is ENHRY and CDR2 SYGVKD.

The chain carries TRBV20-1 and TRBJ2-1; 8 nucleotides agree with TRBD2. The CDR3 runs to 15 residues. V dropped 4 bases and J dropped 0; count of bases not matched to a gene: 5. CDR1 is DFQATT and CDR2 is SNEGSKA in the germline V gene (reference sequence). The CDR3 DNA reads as TGCAGTGCTATTAGCGGGACAAGCTCCTACAATGAGCAGTTCTTC. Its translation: CSAISGTSSYNEQFF.

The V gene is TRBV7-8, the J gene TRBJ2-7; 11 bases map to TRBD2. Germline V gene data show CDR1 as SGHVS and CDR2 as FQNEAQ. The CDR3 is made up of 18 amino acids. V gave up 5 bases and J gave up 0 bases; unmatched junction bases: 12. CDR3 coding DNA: TGTGCCAGCAGCCCCCGGGCTAGCGGGAGGTTGGGCTCCTACGAGCAGTACTTC. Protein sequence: CASSPRASGRLGSYEQYF.

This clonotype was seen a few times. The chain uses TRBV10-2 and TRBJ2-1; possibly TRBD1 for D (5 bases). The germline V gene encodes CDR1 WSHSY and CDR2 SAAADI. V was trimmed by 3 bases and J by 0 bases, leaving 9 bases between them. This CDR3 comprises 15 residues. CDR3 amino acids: CASSERGGSYNEQFF. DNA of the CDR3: TGCGCCAGCAGTGAAAGGGGCGGCTCCTACAATGAGCAGTTCTTC.